This paragraph reports one TCR beta chain. The source of the sample is a study of blood T cell repertoires in COVID-19. About the study: COVID-19 samples, acute and convalescent, were from the United States, Italy and Spain. PBMCs, B-cell-depleted T cells, or T cells were the source of the cDNA or gDNA that made up the material.

V was clipped by 4 bases and J by 5 bases; unmatched bases: 8. The germline CDR1 and CDR2 sequences are MGHDK and SYGVNS. This CDR3 spans 15 amino acids. In the original analysis: Reference gene primer amplification gave estimated nucleated cell counts. Measured with immunoSEQ multiplex PCR; TCRdb has only the in-frame clones, and not every one. That table gives V, J and clone size, and the DNA gave D and trimming. Found here are about 95,000 clones, approximately 80% of them singletons; the top ten hold 24%. The rearrangement uses TRBV25-1 and TRBJ2-7; 10 nucleotides line up with TRBD1. The receptor comes from a human donor in a cohort sampled during active COVID-19. Input material: peripheral blood. CDR3 nucleotide sequence: TGTGCCAGCAGTGGGGGAGGGACAGGGGCCCACGAGCAGTACTTC. Protein product: CASSGGGTGAHEQYF.